The 20 T cell receptor beta chains in this list originate from one sample, sequenced in a study of T cell responses to AZD1222 COVID-19 vaccine. Measured with immunoSEQ multiplex PCR; TCRdb has only the in-frame clones, and not every one. Found here are about 93,000 clones, about nine tenths of them singletons; the top ten hold 2.5% to 3%. The sequencing used peripheral blood, collected on day 0 of MenACWY control vaccination. These TCRs come from an adult in good health.

The chain joins TRBV14 to TRBJ2-1; TRBD2 matches 9 bases. The junction had 7 bases not matched to a gene; V was cut back by 4 bases and J by 3 bases. The CDR3 loop spans 16 amino acids. Germline V gene lookup returns CDR1 SGHDN and CDR2 FVKESK. The DNA of the CDR3 is TGTGCCAGCAGCCTTATGGGTAGCGGGGGCTACAATGAGCAGTTCTTC. It is translated as CASSLMGSGGYNEQFF.

A single count supports this clone. The gene calls are TRBV28 and TRBJ2-5, with 8 bases matching TRBD1. V gave up 3 bases and J gave up 4 bases; unmatched junction bases: 7. From germline, CDR1 is MDHEN and CDR2 SYDVKM. The CDR3 runs 15 residues. The CDR3 DNA sequence: TGTGCCAGCAGTTTTCAGGGGGCCACGGGAGAGACCCAGTACTTC. Its translation is CASSFQGATGETQYF.

V is TRBV5-1 and J is TRBJ2-1, with unresolved D. Per germline, CDR1 SGHRS and CDR2 YFSETQ. CDR3 length equals 17 residues. The V and J ends lost 4 bases and 0 bases respectively, with 17 bases between them. The CDR3 protein is CASSVGIPFSSYNEQFF. The CDR3 coding sequence is TGCGCCAGCAGCGTTGGGATCCCTTTTAGCTCCTACAATGAGCAGTTCTTC. The variable domain in full, completed from reference TRBV5-1 and TRBJ2-1, reads KAGVTQTPRYLIKTRGQQVTLSCSPISGHRSVSWYQQTPGQGLQFLFEYFSETQRNKGNFPGRFSGRQFSNSRSEMNVSTLELGDSALYLCASSVGIPFSSYNEQFFGPGTRLTVL.

J is TRBJ2-1 and V is TRBV7-9; 11 bases align to TRBD2. Germline V gives CDR1 SEHNR, CDR2 FQNEAQ (reference sequence). V shed 5 bases, J shed 6 bases, and the junction held 6 bases outside the gene matches. The CDR3 has 15 residues. The CDR3 reads CASSEIAGGPNEQFF. The CDR3 DNA sequence: TGTGCCAGCAGCGAAATAGCGGGGGGGCCCAATGAGCAGTTCTTC.

The chain recombines TRBV2 with TRBJ2-7; 8 bases are shared with TRBD1. The V segment lost 7 bases and the J segment 7 bases; nucleotides outside the gene matches: 15. CDR1 is SNHLY, CDR2 FYNNEI, per germline. This CDR3 comprises 15 residues. CDR3 sequence (DNA): TGTGCCAGCAATCCACCGGGACAGGAAACAGGGGAGCAGTACTTC. This codes for CASNPPGQETGEQYF.

The CDR3 DNA reads TGTGCCAGCTCACCATGGGTAGGCACCGGGGAGCTGTTTTTT. Protein sequence: CASSPWVGTGELFF. The chain joins TRBV18 to TRBJ2-2; D is uncertain. This CDR3 region has 14 residues. CDR1 and CDR2 (germline): KGHSH, LQKENI. Trimming removed 2 bases from V and 4 bases from J, with 8 bases in between.

This clone was seen a few times. The V call is TRBV12-3 or TRBV12-4, the J call TRBJ1-6; no clear D. The CDR3 runs 13 residues. Trimming took off 3 bases at V and 6 bases at J, with 6 bases between the two ends. Here the CDR3 DNA reads TGTGCCAGCAGTTTGAACAGTAATTCACCCCTCCACTTT. This sequence encodes CASSLNSNSPLHF.

The chain links TRBV6-5 to TRBJ1-1; 8 bases are shared with TRBD1. The CDR3 spans 13 residues. V was clipped by 6 bases and J by 6 bases; unmatched bases: 6. Germline V gene data show CDR1 as MNHEY and CDR2 as SVGAGI. The CDR3 DNA sequence: TGTGCCAGCAGATTCTCGACAGGGGCTGAAGCTTTCTTT. Protein product: CASRFSTGAEAFF.

This chain uses TRBV3-1 (or the pseudogene TRBV3-2) with TRBJ1-4, with D possibly being TRBD1 (5 bases). CDR1 is LGHDT and CDR2 is YNNKEL in the germline V gene (reference sequence). CDR3 length: 14 amino acids. V lost 1 base, J lost 5 bases, and 8 bases lay in between. CDR3 in DNA: TGTGCCAGCAGCCAAGGACAGCAGAATGAAAAACTGTTTTTT. Translated: CASSQGQQNEKLFF.

The chain has TRBV6-5 and TRBJ1-5; 7 bases are a match to TRBD1. V was pared by 5 bases and J by 3 bases, with 7 bases of the junction left unmatched. Germline CDR1 is MNHEY and CDR2 is SVGAGI. The CDR3 sequence is 15 residues long. CDR3 amino acids: CASSQGVSDNQPQHF. In DNA, the CDR3 is TGTGCCAGCAGTCAGGGGGTGAGTGACAATCAGCCCCAGCATTTT.

J is TRBJ2-1 and V is TRBV11-2, with 7 bases identical to TRBD2. Unmatched junction bases numbered 8, after V lost 2 bases and J lost 4 bases. This CDR3 is 16 amino acids long. CDR1 and CDR2 (germline): SGHAT, FQNNGV. This CDR3 reads CASSLLSSGAYNEQFF. In DNA form, the CDR3 reads TGTGCCAGCAGCTTACTTTCCAGCGGGGCATACAATGAGCAGTTCTTC.

The chain joins TRBV7-8 to TRBJ1-5, with TRBD1 as a possible D gene (5 bases). The germline V gene encodes CDR1 SGHVS and CDR2 FQNEAQ. V was trimmed by 4 bases and J by 5 bases, leaving 15 bases between them. The CDR3 is made up of 15 amino acids. CDR3 amino acids: CASSSLSGGDQPQHF. The CDR3 DNA reads as TGTGCCAGCAGCTCACTTAGCGGAGGGGATCAGCCCCAGCATTTT.

The gene calls are TRBV28 and TRBJ2-7, with unresolved D. Germline V CDR1 and CDR2: MDHEN, SYDVKM. The CDR3 has 12 residues. V was trimmed by 5 bases and J by 3 bases, leaving 8 bases between them. The CDR3 reads CASSTPVYEQYF. CDR3 DNA: TGTGCCAGCAGTACCCCCGTCTACGAGCAGTACTTC.

The chain uses TRBV4-3 and TRBJ1-2; TRBD1 matches 7 bases. The CDR3 has 16 amino acids. CDR1 LGHNA and CDR2 YSLEER come from the germline V gene. The ends lost 2 bases at V and 4 bases at J; junction bases unmatched: 10. The DNA for the CDR3 is TGCGCCAGCAGCCAACCGAACACAGGGGACGGCTATGGCTACACCTTC. This gives the protein CASSQPNTGDGYGYTF.

The J gene is TRBJ2-5, the V gene TRBV6-2 or TRBV6-3; a possible D gene is TRBD2 (6 bases). V was trimmed by 2 bases and J by 5 bases, leaving 21 bases between them. The CDR3 runs 17 residues. Germline V gene lookup returns CDR1 MNHEY and CDR2 SVGEGT. The CDR3: CASSYGVAGRLSETQYF. CDR3 DNA sequence: TGTGCCAGCAGTTACGGGGTAGCAGGGAGGTTATCGGAGACCCAGTACTTC.

The rearrangement uses TRBV19 and TRBJ1-6; no clear D gene. There are 15 residues in the CDR3. Germline CDR1 LNHDA, CDR2 SQIVND (reference sequence). Trimming cost V 9 bases and J 3 bases, with 15 bases left between them. The CDR3 is CASVEVAGYNSPLHF. The CDR3 bases are TGTGCCAGCGTTGAGGTGGCTGGCTATAATTCACCCCTCCACTTT.

The chain is built from TRBV6-5 and TRBJ2-3; perhaps TRBD1 as D (5 bases). Between the trimmed V and J ends, which lost 2 bases and 6 bases, there was a span of 12 bases. The germline gives CDR1 MNHEY, CDR2 SVGAGI. This CDR3 spans 14 amino acids. DNA for the CDR3: TGTGCCAGCAGTTACACAGGCCCCCATGATACGCAGTATTTT. It specifies CASSYTGPHDTQYF.

This clone was counted only a few times. The rearrangement links TRBV27 to TRBJ1-2; possibly TRBD1 for D (5 bases). CDR1 MNHEY and CDR2 SMNVEV come from the germline V gene (reference sequence). V gave up 6 bases and J gave up 3 bases, with 17 bases separating them. The CDR3 loop spans 15 amino acids. The CDR3 DNA sequence: TGTGCCAGCAGCCGAACTACCTCGGGGGACTATGGCTACACCTTC. It codes for CASSRTTSGDYGYTF.

This rearrangement joins TRBV6-2 or TRBV6-3 to TRBJ1-5, with D unresolved. CDR1 and CDR2 (germline): MNHEY, SVGEGT. The CDR3 contains 13 residues. Trimming stripped 4 bases from V and 6 bases from J, with 10 bases between. CDR3 nucleotides: TGTGCCAGCAGTTTCTGGGAGGGTCAGCCCCAGCATTTT. It codes for CASSFWEGQPQHF.

This chain connects TRBV7-2 to TRBJ1-2; 7 bases line up with TRBD1. Germline V gene data show CDR1 as SGHTA and CDR2 as FQGNSA. The CDR3 has 18 amino acids. V shed 2 bases and J 0 bases; nucleotides not matched to a gene: 12. CDR3 bases: TGTGCCAGCAGCTTACGGCCGACAGGGAGGGGGACTAACTATGGCTACACCTTC. Protein sequence: CASSLRPTGRGTNYGYTF.